This T cell receptor beta chain was found in a study of radiation and T cells in renal cell carcinoma. Notes on the study in general: No pretreatment tumor biopsies were available for baseline clonotypes. Top tumor clonotypes rose in blood 2 weeks post-radiation, then contracted.

Profiled with immunoSEQ multiplex PCR; TCRdb holds only in-frame clones, not every one. The table includes about 130,000 clones, around 80% detected once. Time point in this sample: blood 2 weeks post-SBRT. Specified treatment: 15 Gy SBRT to primary tumor, nephrectomy 4 weeks later. Blood was sampled at baseline, 2 weeks and 4 weeks after SBRT. The tumor was a clear cell renal cell carcinoma. This clone is a singleton in its sample. Antigen specificity is unknown. The clonotype comes from a man between 45 and 60 years old with renal cell carcinoma. The specimen was blood, collected from a patient whose treatment included radiotherapy and nephrectomy.

CDR3 nucleotides: TGTGCCAGCAGCGCAGACCCGGCTTCCTACAATGAGCAGTTCTTC. Encoded protein: CASSADPASYNEQFF. The genes are TRBV5-4 and TRBJ2-1, with D unresolved. Per germline, CDR1 SGHNT and CDR2 YYREEE (reference sequence). The length of the CDR3 is 15 residues. Deletions cut 4 bases from V and 1 base from J, with 12 bases between.